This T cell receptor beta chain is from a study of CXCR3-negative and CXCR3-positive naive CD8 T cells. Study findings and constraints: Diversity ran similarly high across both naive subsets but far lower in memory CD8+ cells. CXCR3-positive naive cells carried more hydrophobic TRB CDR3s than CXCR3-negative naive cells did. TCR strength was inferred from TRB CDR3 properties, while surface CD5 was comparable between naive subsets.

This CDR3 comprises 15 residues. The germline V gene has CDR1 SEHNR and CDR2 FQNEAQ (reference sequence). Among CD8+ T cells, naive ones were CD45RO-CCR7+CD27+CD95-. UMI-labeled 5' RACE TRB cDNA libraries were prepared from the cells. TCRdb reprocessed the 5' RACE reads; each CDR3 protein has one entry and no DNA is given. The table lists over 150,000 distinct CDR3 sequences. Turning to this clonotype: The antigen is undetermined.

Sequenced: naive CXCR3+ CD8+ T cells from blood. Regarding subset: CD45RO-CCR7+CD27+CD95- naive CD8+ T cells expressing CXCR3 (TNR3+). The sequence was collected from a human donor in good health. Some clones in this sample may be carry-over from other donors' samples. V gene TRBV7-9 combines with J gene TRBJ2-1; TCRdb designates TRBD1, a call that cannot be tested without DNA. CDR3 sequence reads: CASSSGQGPYNEQFF.